This is a list of T cell receptor beta chains from one sample in a study of cytomegalovirus exposure and HLA in healthy donors. Data came from immunoSEQ multiplex PCR; TCRdb stores just in-frame clones and leaves some out. The sample records over 100,000 clones, roughly 9% being singletons. The specimen was PBMCs. These receptors were collected from a woman in her 40s in good health and CMV-seropositive. CDR3s leave out the opening cysteine and the closing phenylalanine or tryptophan.

V	J	CDR3
TRBV9	TRBJ1-1	ASSVGQGNTEAF
TRBV19	TRBJ1-4	ASSRGDRDAEKLF
TRBV5-5	TRBJ2-7	ASSTSGGTYEQY
TRBV7-9	TRBJ1-1	ASSYDMNTEAF
TRBV7-9	TRBJ2-1	ASSPVYADEQF
TRBV29-1	TRBJ2-3	SVVGLAPRTDTQY
TRBV4-1	TRBJ2-7	ASSQGQGGTYEQY
TRBV5-1	TRBJ2-7	ASSLGLAGFYEQY
TRBV29-1	TRBJ1-2	SVEAQGTANYGYT
TRBV2	TRBJ1-5	ASSGSPADQPQH